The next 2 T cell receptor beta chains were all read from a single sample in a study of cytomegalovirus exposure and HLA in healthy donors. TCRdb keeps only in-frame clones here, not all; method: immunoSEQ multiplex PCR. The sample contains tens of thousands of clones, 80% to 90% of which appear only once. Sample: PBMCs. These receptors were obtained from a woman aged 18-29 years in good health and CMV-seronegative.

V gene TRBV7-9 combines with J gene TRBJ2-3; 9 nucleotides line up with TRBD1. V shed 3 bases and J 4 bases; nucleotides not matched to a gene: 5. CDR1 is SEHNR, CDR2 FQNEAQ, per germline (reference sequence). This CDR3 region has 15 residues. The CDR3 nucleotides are TGTGCCAGCAGCTTCAGGACAGGGGATGCAGATACGCAGTATTTT. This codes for CASSFRTGDADTQYF.

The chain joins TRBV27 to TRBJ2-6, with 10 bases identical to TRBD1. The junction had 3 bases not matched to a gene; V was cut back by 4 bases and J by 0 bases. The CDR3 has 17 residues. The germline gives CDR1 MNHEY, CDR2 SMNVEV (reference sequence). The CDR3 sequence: CASSSGQGSSGANVLTF. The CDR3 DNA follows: TGTGCCAGCAGTTCGGGACAGGGGTCCTCTGGGGCCAACGTCCTGACTTTC.